The 18 T cell receptor beta chains below come from one sample, sequenced in a study of T cells in Graves' hyperthyroidism and ophthalmopathy. Amplified TCR beta CDR3 regions derived from RNA transcripts. The HTBI primer set drove a first-round RT-PCR of the TCR CDR3. One entry per CDR3 protein, called by TCRdb with MiXCR from the multiplex PCR reads. The top ten clones hold approximately 20% of a sample with around 350,000 distinct CDR3 sequences, roughly 15% of them seen once. Sample: blood. Receptor source: a woman in her sixties or seventies with Graves' ophthalmopathy.

This clonotype was seen at least ten times. The gene calls are TRBV6-5 and TRBJ2-7, with D possibly being TRBD2 (6 bases). Germline V lookup: CDR1 MNHEY, CDR2 SVGAGI. The CDR3 sequence is 14 residues long. Trimming removed 2 bases at V and 2 bases at J, with 10 bases between. The CDR3 is CASSYASDPYEQYF. In nucleotides, the CDR3 is TGTGCCAGCAGTTACGCTAGCGACCCCTACGAGCAGTACTTC.

The chain employs TRBV30 and TRBJ1-4; D unresolved. The V and J ends lost 0 bases and 4 bases respectively, with 6 bases between them. Germline V gene sequence: CDR1 GTSNPN, CDR2 SVGIG (reference sequence). This CDR3 has 13 residues. The CDR3: CAWSVLGNEKLFF. In DNA form, the CDR3 reads TGTGCCTGGAGTGTACTGGGTAATGAAAAACTGTTTTTT. The entire variable domain, with the rest obtained from reference TRBV30 and TRBJ1-4, is as follows: SQTIHQWPATLVQPVGSPLSLECTVEGTSNPNLYWYRQAAGRGLQLLFYSVGIGQISSEVPQNLSASRPQDRQFILSSKKLLLSDSGFYLCAWSVLGNEKLFFGSGTQLSVL.

At least ten counts were recorded for this clonotype. The chain is built from TRBV29-1 and TRBJ2-7; no firm D call. Germline V gene data show CDR1 as SQVTM and CDR2 as ANQGSEA. CDR3 length: 12 amino acids. V was clipped by 6 bases and J by 6 bases, with 15 bases between them. The CDR3 nucleotides are TGCAGCGTAGGGTTTCTCCGGGCCGAGCAGTACTTC. This sequence encodes CSVGFLRAEQYF.

The chain is built from TRBV6-5 and TRBJ2-1, with 7 bases matching TRBD2. The trim removed 0 bases at V and 12 bases at J, leaving 5 bases unmatched. The CDR3 is made up of 13 amino acids. From germline, CDR1 is MNHEY and CDR2 SVGAGI. CDR3: CASSYSAGVGQFF. DNA of the CDR3: TGTGCCAGCAGTTACTCGGCGGGAGTCGGGCAGTTCTTC.

This clonotype has more than one count but fewer than ten. The rearrangement links TRBV29-1 to TRBJ2-1; D gene unclear. V lost 3 bases to trimming and J lost 0 bases, with 9 bases between them. The germline gives CDR1 SQVTM, CDR2 ANQGSEA. This CDR3 is 14 amino acids long. CDR3 in DNA: TGCAGCGTTGATGGTGAGAGCTCCTACAATGAGCAGTTCTTC. As protein: CSVDGESSYNEQFF.

This clonotype was seen repeatedly, ten times or more. The chain uses TRBV28 and TRBJ2-1; possible D gene TRBD1, 6 bases. This CDR3 comprises 18 residues. CDR1 and CDR2 from the germline V gene are MDHEN and SYDVKM. The V gene lost 9 bases and the J gene lost 2 bases, with 26 bases spanning the gap. The CDR3 protein is CASPPLVGHRVPYNEQFF. In DNA, the CDR3 is TGTGCCAGTCCTCCCCTGGTGGGACACCGAGTCCCCTACAATGAGCAGTTCTTC.

This clonotype occurred many times. J is TRBJ1-1 and V is TRBV3-1; D not certain. CDR1 and CDR2 (germline): LGHDT, YNNKEL (reference sequence). There are 12 residues in the CDR3. Trimming left V 4 bases short and J 10 bases short, with 13 bases between. Here the CDR3 DNA reads TGTGCCAGCAGCCCTCGCGCGGGGATAGCTTTCTTT. Protein sequence: CASSPRAGIAFF.

This chain connects TRBV14 to TRBJ2-7; 8 positions agree with TRBD2. The CDR3 is made up of 15 amino acids. J lost 4 bases, V lost 1 base, and 6 bases had no gene match. CDR1 and CDR2 (germline): SGHDN, FVKESK. CDR3 DNA sequence: TGTGCCAGCAGCCAAGGAAGCGGGAGAAGGTACGAGCAGTACTTC. Translating it yields CASSQGSGRRYEQYF.

This clonotype was detected ten times or more. J is TRBJ1-5 and V is TRBV6-1; D not resolved. The CDR3 loop spans 14 amino acids. The V and J ends lost 5 bases and 3 bases respectively, with 11 bases between them. Per the germline V gene, CDR1 is MNHNS and CDR2 is SASEGT. CDR3 DNA sequence: TGTGCCAGCAGTAGGGAGAGAATCAATCAGCCCCAGCATTTT. It codes for CASSRERINQPQHF.

This clonotype was seen a handful of times. This may come from a read error, since a much larger clone is one base off. V usage is TRBV27 and J usage is TRBJ2-1, with a possible D match to TRBD2 (6 bases). The germline CDR1 and CDR2 sequences are MNHEY and SMNVEV (reference sequence). The germline V and J ends were trimmed by 6 bases and 5 bases, with 11 bases remaining between them. The CDR3 totals 13 residues. The DNA of the CDR3 is TGTGCCAGCAGAGGGAGGTCCCACAATGAGCAGTTCTTC. Translated: CASRGRSHNEQFF.

This clonotype occurred many times. The chain carries TRBV5-1 and TRBJ2-5; 7 bases are a match to TRBD2. V lost 4 bases to trimming and J lost 6 bases; unmatched junction nucleotides: 12. Germline CDR1 is SGHRS and CDR2 is YFSETQ. The CDR3 contains 15 residues. The CDR3 DNA follows: TGCGCCAGCAGCAACGGGACTACGGGTGCGAAGACCCAGTACTTC. Translated: CASSNGTTGAKTQYF.

This clonotype has just a few counts. This rearrangement joins TRBV12-3 or TRBV12-4 to TRBJ1-1; TRBD1 might be the D (5 bases). There are 14 residues in the CDR3. V was trimmed by 5 bases and J by 1 base, leaving 11 bases between them. CDR3 DNA: TGTGCCAGCAGTGCAACCGACAGGAACACTGAAGCTTTCTTT. This translates into CASSATDRNTEAFF.

The table lists this clonotype with many counts. V gene TRBV6-1 combines with J gene TRBJ2-7, with unresolved D. The germline V and J ends were trimmed by 7 bases and 3 bases, with 7 bases remaining between them. The CDR3 has 11 amino acids. Germline V gene sequence: CDR1 MNHNS, CDR2 SASEGT. In DNA, the CDR3 is TGTGCCAGCACCTCGAACTACGAGCAGTACTTC. Translating it yields CASTSNYEQYF.

This clonotype came up many times. The chain links TRBV7-9 to TRBJ2-4; D is unresolved. The CDR3 has 12 amino acids. CDR1 and CDR2 from the germline V gene are SEHNR and FQNEAQ (reference sequence). V was pared by 4 bases and J by 3 bases, with 4 bases between. In DNA form, the CDR3 reads TGTGCCAGCAGCTACAGCAAAAACATTCAGTACTTC. Translation: CASSYSKNIQYF.

The CDR3 protein is CASRRTEGEETQYF. For the CDR3, the DNA is TGTGCCAGCAGACGGACAGAGGGAGAAGAGACCCAGTACTTC. The V gene is TRBV6-1, the J gene TRBJ2-5; possible D gene TRBD1, 6 bases. Germline CDR1 is MNHNS and CDR2 is SASEGT. The CDR3 sequence is 14 residues long. V was shortened by 6 bases and J by 3 bases, with 14 bases between the two germline ends.

This clonotype was seen at least ten times. The chain recombines TRBV3-1 with TRBJ1-1; D not resolved. This CDR3 spans 11 amino acids. Looked up from germline, CDR1 is LGHDT and CDR2 is YNNKEL (reference sequence). The ends were cut back, 7 bases at V and 9 bases at J, with 12 bases in the middle. The CDR3 nucleotides read TGTGCCAGCACCTTCGGACCTAAAGCTTTCTTT. Amino acid sequence: CASTFGPKAFF.

This chain links TRBV19 with TRBJ2-7; 8 bases agree with TRBD2. The CDR3 is 19 amino acids. V trimming: 3 bases; J trimming: 0 bases; junction bases outside the gene matches: 16. Germline lookup yields CDR1 LNHDA and CDR2 SQIVND (reference sequence). CDR3: CASSMTGPHGGRTSYEQYF. CDR3 DNA: TGTGCCAGTAGTATGACGGGACCCCACGGCGGGAGGACCTCCTACGAGCAGTACTTC.

The J gene is TRBJ2-1, the V gene TRBV10-3; 9 bases map to TRBD2. Germline V lookup: CDR1 ENHRY, CDR2 SYGVKD. This CDR3 comprises 15 residues. The V and J ends lost 3 bases and 2 bases, in that order; junction bases with no gene match: 2. In DNA form, the CDR3 reads TGTGCCATCAGTGAAACTAGCGGGCCCTACAATGAGCAGTTCTTC. Its protein product is CAISETSGPYNEQFF.